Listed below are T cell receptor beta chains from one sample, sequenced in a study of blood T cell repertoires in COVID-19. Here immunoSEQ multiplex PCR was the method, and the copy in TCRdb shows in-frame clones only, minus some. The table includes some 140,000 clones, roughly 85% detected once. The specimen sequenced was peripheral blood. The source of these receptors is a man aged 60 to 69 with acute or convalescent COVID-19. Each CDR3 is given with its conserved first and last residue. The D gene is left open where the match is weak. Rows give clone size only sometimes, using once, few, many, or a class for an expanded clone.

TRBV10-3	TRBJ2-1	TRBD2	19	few	CAISEHPGTSGRVVNEQFF	TGTGCCATCAGTGAACATCCCGGGACTAGCGGGAGGGTTGTCAATGAGCAGTTCTTC
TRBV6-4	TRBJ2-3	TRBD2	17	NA	CASSATVAGGGTDTQYF	TGTGCCAGCAGTGCCACCGTAGCGGGAGGCGGGACAGATACGCAGTATTTT
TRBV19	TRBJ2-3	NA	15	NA	CASSITPAVPDTQYF	TGTGCCAGTAGTATAACTCCAGCGGTCCCAGATACGCAGTATTTT
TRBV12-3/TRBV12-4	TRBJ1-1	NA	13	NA	CASSFIRGTEAFF	TGTGCCAGCAGTTTTATCAGGGGCACTGAAGCTTTCTTT
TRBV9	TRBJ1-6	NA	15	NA	CASSVTPGDNSPLHF	TGTGCCAGCAGCGTAACCCCCGGGGATAATTCACCCCTCCACTTT
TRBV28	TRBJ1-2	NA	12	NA	CATTPGVGGYTF	TGTGCCACCACCCCGGGGGTCGGAGGCTACACCTTC
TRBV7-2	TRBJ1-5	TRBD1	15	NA	CASSLGQGGGQPQHF	TGTGCCAGCAGCTTAGGGCAGGGGGGAGGTCAGCCCCAGCATTTT
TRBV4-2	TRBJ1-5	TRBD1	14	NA	CASSPTGGGQPQHF	TGTGCCAGCAGCCCGACAGGGGGAGGTCAGCCCCAGCATTTT
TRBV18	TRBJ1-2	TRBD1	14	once	CASSSRDRGGGYTF	TGTGCCAGCTCAAGCCGGGACAGGGGCGGTGGCTACACCTTC
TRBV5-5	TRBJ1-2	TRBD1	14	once	CASSLVEGAYGYTF	TGTGCCAGCAGCTTGGTCGAGGGGGCATATGGCTACACCTTC
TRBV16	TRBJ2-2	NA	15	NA	CASSPRRGNTGELFF	TGTGCCAGCAGCCCCCGGAGGGGGAACACCGGGGAGCTGTTTTTT
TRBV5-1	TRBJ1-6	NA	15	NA	CASSLEGPVNSPLHF	TGCGCCAGCAGCTTGGAGGGGCCTGTTAATTCACCCCTCCACTTT
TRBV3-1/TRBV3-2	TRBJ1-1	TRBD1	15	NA	CASSPGTGGNTEAFF	TGTGCCAGCAGCCCCGGGACAGGGGGAAACACTGAAGCTTTCTTT
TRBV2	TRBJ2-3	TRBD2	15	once	CASSPASGRAGTQYF	TGTGCCAGCAGCCCGGCTAGCGGGAGGGCCGGTACGCAGTATTTT
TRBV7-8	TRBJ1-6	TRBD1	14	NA	CASSLGQDNSPLHF	TGTGCCAGCAGCTTGGGACAGGATAATTCACCCCTCCACTTT
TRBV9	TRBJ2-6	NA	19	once	CASSFDSDIFSSGANVLTF	TGTGCCAGCAGCTTCGACTCGGACATCTTCAGCTCTGGGGCCAACGTCCTGACTTTC
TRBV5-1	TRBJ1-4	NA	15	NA	CASSLQGTANEKLFF	TGCGCCAGCAGCTTACAGGGAACGGCTAATGAAAAACTGTTTTTT
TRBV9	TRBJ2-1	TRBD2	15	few	CASSLNGLAGNEQFF	TGTGCCAGCAGCCTGAACGGACTAGCGGGGAATGAGCAGTTCTTC
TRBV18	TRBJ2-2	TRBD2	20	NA	CASSRNPMGLAGQNTGELFF	TGTGCCAGCTCACGTAATCCCATGGGACTAGCGGGACAGAACACCGGGGAGCTGTTTTTT
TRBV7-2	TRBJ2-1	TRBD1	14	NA	CASSGTVGVAEQFF	TGTGCCAGCAGCGGGACAGTCGGGGTGGCAGAGCAGTTCTTC
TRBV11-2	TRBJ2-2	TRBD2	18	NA	CASSLGLAGLDDTGELFF	TGTGCCAGCAGCCTTGGACTAGCGGGATTAGATGACACCGGGGAGCTGTTTTTT
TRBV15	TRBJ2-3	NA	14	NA	CATSRKRGTDTQYF	TGTGCCACCAGCAGGAAGAGAGGCACAGATACGCAGTATTTT
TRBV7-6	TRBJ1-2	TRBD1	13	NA	CASSLADRDGYTF	TGTGCCAGCAGCTTAGCCGACAGGGATGGCTACACCTTC
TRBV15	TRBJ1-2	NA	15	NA	CATSPSRDSNYGYTF	TGTGCCACCAGCCCCAGCAGAGACAGTAACTATGGCTACACCTTC
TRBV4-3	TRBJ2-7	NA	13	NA	CASSQADSYEQYF	TGCGCCAGCAGCCAAGCAGACAGCTACGAGCAGTACTTC
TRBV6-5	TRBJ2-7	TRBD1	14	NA	CASSLSTGDFEQYF	TGTGCCAGCAGTCTATCGACAGGGGACTTTGAGCAGTACTTC
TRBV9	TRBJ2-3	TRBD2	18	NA	CASSETGLAGRVPDTQYF	TGTGCCAGCAGCGAAACGGGACTAGCGGGAAGAGTCCCAGATACGCAGTATTTT
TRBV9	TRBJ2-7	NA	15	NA	CASSVRGGRDYEQYF	TGTGCCAGCAGCGTACGTGGAGGACGGGACTACGAGCAGTACTTC
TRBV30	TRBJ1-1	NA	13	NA	CAWTRQRNTEAFF	TGTGCCTGGACCCGACAGCGGAACACTGAAGCTTTCTTT
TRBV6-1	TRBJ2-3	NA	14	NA	CASSEGQGTDTQYF	TGTGCCAGCAGTGAAGGACAGGGCACAGATACGCAGTATTTT
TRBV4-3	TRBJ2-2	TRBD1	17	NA	CASSQDPGTGTTGELFF	TGCGCCAGCAGCCAAGACCCCGGGACAGGGACCACCGGGGAGCTGTTTTTT